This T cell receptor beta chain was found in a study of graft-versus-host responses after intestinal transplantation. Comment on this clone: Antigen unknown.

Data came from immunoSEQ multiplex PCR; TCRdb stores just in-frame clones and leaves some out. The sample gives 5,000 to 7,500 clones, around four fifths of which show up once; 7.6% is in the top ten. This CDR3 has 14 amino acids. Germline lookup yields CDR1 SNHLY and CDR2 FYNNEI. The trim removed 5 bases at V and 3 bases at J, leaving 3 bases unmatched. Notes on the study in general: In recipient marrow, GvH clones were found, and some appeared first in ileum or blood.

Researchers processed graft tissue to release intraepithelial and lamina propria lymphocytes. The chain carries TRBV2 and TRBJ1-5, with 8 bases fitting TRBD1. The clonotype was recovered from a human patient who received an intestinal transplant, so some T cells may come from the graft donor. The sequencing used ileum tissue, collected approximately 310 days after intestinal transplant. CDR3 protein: CASSPDRDNQPQHF. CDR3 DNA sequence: TGTGCCAGCAGTCCGGACAGGGACAATCAGCCCCAGCATTTT.